A selection of T cell receptor beta chains follows, all from one sample in a study of neurological immune-mediated disorders. One entry per CDR3 protein, called by TCRdb with MiXCR from the 5' RACE reads. The sample has 80,000 to 100,000 distinct CDR3 sequences, around 3.6% seen once. The sequencing input was PBMCs. The source is a woman in her forties or fifties with multiple sclerosis. Each CDR3 is given with its conserved first and last residue. A D gene is named only where the DNA matches it firmly. Some rows have no size entry. The others give once, few or many, or a class for an expanded clone.

D,V,size,J,DNA,CDR3
-,TRBV20-1,many,TRBJ1-5,TGCAGTGCTAGGGCCTCTTTAGCGTCAGCCCAGCATTTT,CSARASLASAQHF
-,TRBV20-1,many,TRBJ1-6,TGCAGTGCTAGTCTGACGGGGGGCGAAGGGTCACCCCTCCACTTT,CSASLTGGEGSPLHF
-,TRBV14,many,TRBJ2-7,TGTGCCAGCAGCCAACGTCGGACCGGCTCCCGCGAGCAGTACTTC,CASSQRRTGSREQYF
-,TRBV10-3,many,TRBJ2-5,TGTGCCAGTAGTCGGGCTCAGCAAGAGACCCAGTACTTC,CASSRAQQETQYF
-,TRBV5-1,many,TRBJ2-5,TGCGCCAGCAGCTTTGGGACAGCGGGAGAGACCCAGTACTTC,CASSFGTAGETQYF
-,TRBV5-1,many,TRBJ2-5,TGCGCCAGCACGACAACGCAAGAGACCCAGTACTTC,CASTTTQETQYF
TRBD1,TRBV3-1,many,TRBJ1-4,TGTGCCAGCAGCCAAGTGACAGGGGCGCTTGAAAAACTGTTTTTT,CASSQVTGALEKLFF
-,TRBV7-9,many,TRBJ1-2,TGTGCCAGCAGCTTAGCGTCCGGCCCGGTCACCTTC,CASSLASGPVTF
-,TRBV5-5,many,TRBJ2-7,TGTGCCAGCAGCTCGGTAACAGGGGAGGGGGCCTACGAGCAGTACTTC,CASSSVTGEGAYEQYF
-,TRBV15,many,TRBJ1-3,TGTGCCACCAGCGGTGGAACCTCTGGAAACACCATATATTTT,CATSGGTSGNTIYF
TRBD1,TRBV7-7,many,TRBJ2-3,TGTGCTAGCAGCCTCGCAGGGGGCAGGGATACGCAGTATTTT,CASSLAGGRDTQYF
TRBD1,TRBV29-1,many,TRBJ2-7,TGCAGCGTGCGGACAGGGGCTTACGAGCAGTACTTC,CSVRTGAYEQYF
-,TRBV5-1,many,TRBJ2-2,TGCGCCAGCAGCGCCGGGCAGGCGAACACCGGGGAGCTGTTTTTT,CASSAGQANTGELFF
-,TRBV27,many,TRBJ2-1,TGTGCCAGCAGTCCCCTAGGGGGGGATGAGCAGTTCTTC,CASSPLGGDEQFF
-,TRBV20-1,many,TRBJ1-6,TGCAGTGCTAGGTCGGCCCCTATCGAAACCTATAATTCACCCCTCCACTTT,CSARSAPIETYNSPLHF
-,TRBV29-1,-,TRBJ1-5,TGCAGCGTTGTCGAAGGTACTCAGCCCCAGCATTTT,CSVVEGTQPQHF
TRBD1,TRBV6-6,-,TRBJ2-6,TGTGCCAGCAGTCCGGACAGGGGTGGGGCCAACGTCCTGACTTTC,CASSPDRGGANVLTF
TRBD2,TRBV7-2,many,TRBJ2-7,TGTGCCAGCAGCATGCTAGCGGGGGGGCCCTACGAGCAGTACTTC,CASSMLAGGPYEQYF
TRBD2,TRBV6-5,few,TRBJ2-3,TGTGCCAGCAGCCCTGAGGCGGGGGGGACAGATACGCAGTATTTT,CASSPEAGGTDTQYF
TRBD1,TRBV10-3,many,TRBJ2-7,TGTGCCATCAGGGACCCGGGACAGGTCACCTACGAGCAGTACTTC,CAIRDPGQVTYEQYF
-,TRBV5-1,many,TRBJ1-1,TGCGCCAGCAGCTTGGATGTGTTTGCTGAAGCTTTCTTT,CASSLDVFAEAFF